This entry is about one TCR beta chain. Its matching antigen is unknown. This sample is drawn from a study of shared clonotypes between healthy human individuals. Findings and limits, study-wide: Clonotype sharing among donors was thought likely to change with sequencing depth. Clonotypes shared by all four donors outscored non-shared clonotypes in generation probability.

Deep level was the assay's run setting. Clones were read by immunoSEQ multiplex PCR, and TCRdb kept only the in-frame ones, dropping some. Here the sample spans around 510,000 clones, about 96% being singletons. The germline V gene encodes CDR1 MDHEN and CDR2 SYDVKM. The CDR3 is 17 amino acids. J gave up 4 bases and V 5 bases, and 11 bases lay outside the gene matches. The chain couples TRBV28 to TRBJ1-5; 10 nucleotides agree with TRBD1. The sequenced material came from naive CD4+ T cells sorted from blood. Subset denoted: CD45RA+ positively selected. This TCR derives from a woman between 25 and 40 years old in good health. This CDR3 reads CASSRGPGTGENQPQHF. CDR3 nucleotide sequence: TGTGCCAGCAGTCGCGGCCCGGGGACAGGGGAAAATCAGCCCCAGCATTTT. Complete variable domain (other parts from reference TRBV28 and TRBJ1-5): DVKVTQSSRYLVKRTGEKVFLECVQDMDHENMFWYRQDPGLGLRLIYFSYDVKMKEKGDIPEGYSVSREKKERFSLILESASTNQTSMYLCASSRGPGTGENQPQHFGDGTRLSIL.